The clone carrying this T cell receptor (beta chain) occurred many times. This sample was included in a study of shared clonotypes between healthy human individuals. Participating donors were healthy, HIV-negative adults free of recent acute infections or vaccinations. What CD8 memory combined were CD45RO+ cells and CCR7-negative CD45RA+ TemRA cells. Assay: immunoSEQ multiplex PCR; the TCRdb copy retains only in-frame clones and omits some. This table holds approximately 100,000 clones, around 64% found once. The germline V gene has CDR1 GTSNPN and CDR2 SVGIG (reference sequence). Deletions cut 8 bases from V and 0 bases from J, with 16 bases between. This CDR3 has 14 residues.

The TCR was taken from a woman in her twenties or thirties in good health. This chain joins TRBV30 and TRBJ2-5; tentative D call: TRBD2 (7 bases). The sample taken for sequencing was memory CD8+ T cells sorted from blood. Subset defined: CD45RO+ cells pooled with CCR7-negative TemRA cells. DNA for the CDR3: TGTGCCCATGGTAGGGGGGGAGACCAAGAGACCCAGTACTTC. Its protein is CAHGRGGDQETQYF.